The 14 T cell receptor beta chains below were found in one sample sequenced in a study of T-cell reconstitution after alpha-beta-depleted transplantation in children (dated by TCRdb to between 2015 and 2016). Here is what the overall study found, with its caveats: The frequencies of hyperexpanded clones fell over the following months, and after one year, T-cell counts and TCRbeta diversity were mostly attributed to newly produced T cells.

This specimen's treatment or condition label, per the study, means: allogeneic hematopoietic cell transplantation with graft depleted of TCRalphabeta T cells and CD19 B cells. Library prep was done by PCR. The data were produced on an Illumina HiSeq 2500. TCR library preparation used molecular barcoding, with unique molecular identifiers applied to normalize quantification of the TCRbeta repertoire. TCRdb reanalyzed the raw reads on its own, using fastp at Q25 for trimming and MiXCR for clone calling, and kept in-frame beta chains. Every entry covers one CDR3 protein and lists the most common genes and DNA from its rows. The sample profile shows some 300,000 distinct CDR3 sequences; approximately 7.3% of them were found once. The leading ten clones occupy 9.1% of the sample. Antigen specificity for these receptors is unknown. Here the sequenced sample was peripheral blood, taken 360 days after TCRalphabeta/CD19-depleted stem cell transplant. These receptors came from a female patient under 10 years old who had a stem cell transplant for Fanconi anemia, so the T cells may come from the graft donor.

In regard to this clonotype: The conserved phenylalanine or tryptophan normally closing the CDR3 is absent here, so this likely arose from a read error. In nucleotides, the CDR3 is TGTGCCAGCAGCTCTGCCTCTGGAAACACCATATATTAT. Protein: CASSSASGNTIYY. The chain is built from TRBV7-2 and TRBJ1-3; D is unclear. This CDR3 is built from 13 residues. Trimming removed 4 bases from V and 0 bases from J, with 4 bases in between. Per germline, CDR1 SGHTA and CDR2 FQGNSA.

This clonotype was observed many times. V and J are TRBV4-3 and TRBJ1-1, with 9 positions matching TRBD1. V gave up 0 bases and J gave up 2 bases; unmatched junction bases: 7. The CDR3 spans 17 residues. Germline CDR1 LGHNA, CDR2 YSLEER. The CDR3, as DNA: TGCGCCAGCAGCCAAGATCCGACAGGGGGATTCAACACTGAAGCTTTCTTT. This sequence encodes CASSQDPTGGFNTEAFF.

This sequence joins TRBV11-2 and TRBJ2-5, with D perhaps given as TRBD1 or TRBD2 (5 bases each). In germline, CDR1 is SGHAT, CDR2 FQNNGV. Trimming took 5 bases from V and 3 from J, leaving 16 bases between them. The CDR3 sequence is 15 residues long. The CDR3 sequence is CASSPYRDGKETQYF. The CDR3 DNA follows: TGTGCCAGCAGCCCCTATCGGGACGGTAAAGAGACCCAGTACTTC.

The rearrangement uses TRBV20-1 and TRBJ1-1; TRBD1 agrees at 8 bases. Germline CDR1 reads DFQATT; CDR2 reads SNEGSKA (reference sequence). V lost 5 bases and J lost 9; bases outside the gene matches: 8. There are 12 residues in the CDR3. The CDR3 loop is CSASDGTGKAFF. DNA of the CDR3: TGCAGTGCTTCTGACGGGACAGGTAAAGCTTTCTTT.

The chain's CDR3 is CASSPRRLGGELFF. CDR3 bases: TGTGCCAGCAGCCCGAGACGACTGGGCGGGGAGCTGTTTTTT. The chain recombines TRBV5-5 with TRBJ2-2; D uncertain. CDR1 SGHKS and CDR2 YYEKEE come from the germline V gene (reference sequence). Trimming removed 4 bases at V and 7 bases at J, with 14 bases between. The CDR3 is 14 residues long.

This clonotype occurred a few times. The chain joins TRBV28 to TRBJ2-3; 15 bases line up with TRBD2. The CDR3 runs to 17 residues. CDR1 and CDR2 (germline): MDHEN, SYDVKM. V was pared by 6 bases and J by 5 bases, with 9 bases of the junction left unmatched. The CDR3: CASRTLGLAGGQDTQYF. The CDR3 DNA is TGTGCCAGCAGGACGTTGGGACTAGCGGGAGGACAAGATACGCAGTATTTT.

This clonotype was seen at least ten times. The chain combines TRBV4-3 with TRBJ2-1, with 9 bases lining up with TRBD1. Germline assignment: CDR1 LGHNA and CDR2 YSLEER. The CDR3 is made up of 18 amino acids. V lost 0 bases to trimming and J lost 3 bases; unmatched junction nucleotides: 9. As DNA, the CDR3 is TGCGCCAGCAGCCAAGATGGAATCTTGGACAGGGGCTACAATGAGCAGTTCTTC. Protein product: CASSQDGILDRGYNEQFF.

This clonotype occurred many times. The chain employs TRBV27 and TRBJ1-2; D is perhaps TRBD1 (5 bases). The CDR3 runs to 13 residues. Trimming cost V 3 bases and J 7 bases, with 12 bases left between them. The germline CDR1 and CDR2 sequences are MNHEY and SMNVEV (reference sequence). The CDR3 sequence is CASSFRYGAGYTF. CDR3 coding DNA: TGTGCCAGCAGTTTTAGATACGGGGCTGGCTACACCTTC.

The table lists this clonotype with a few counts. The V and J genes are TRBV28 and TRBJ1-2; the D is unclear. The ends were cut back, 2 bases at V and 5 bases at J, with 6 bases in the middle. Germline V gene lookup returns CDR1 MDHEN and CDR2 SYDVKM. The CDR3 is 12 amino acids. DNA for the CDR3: TGTGCCAGCAGTTTACCGGAGTATGGCTACACCTTC. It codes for CASSLPEYGYTF.

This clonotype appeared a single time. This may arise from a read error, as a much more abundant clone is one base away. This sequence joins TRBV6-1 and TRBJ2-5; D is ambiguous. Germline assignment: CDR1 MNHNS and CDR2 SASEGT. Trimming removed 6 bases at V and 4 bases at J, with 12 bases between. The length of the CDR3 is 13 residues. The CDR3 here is CASSTRLGETQYF. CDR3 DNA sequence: TGTGCCAGCAGCACAAGGTTGGGAGAGACCCAGTACTTC.

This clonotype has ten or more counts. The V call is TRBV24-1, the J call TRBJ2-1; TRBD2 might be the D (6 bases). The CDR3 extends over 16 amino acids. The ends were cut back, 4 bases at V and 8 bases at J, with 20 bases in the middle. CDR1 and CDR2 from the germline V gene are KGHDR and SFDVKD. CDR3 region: CATSEPSGTERDEQFF. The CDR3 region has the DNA TGTGCCACCAGTGAACCATCCGGGACTGAGCGTGATGAGCAGTTCTTC.

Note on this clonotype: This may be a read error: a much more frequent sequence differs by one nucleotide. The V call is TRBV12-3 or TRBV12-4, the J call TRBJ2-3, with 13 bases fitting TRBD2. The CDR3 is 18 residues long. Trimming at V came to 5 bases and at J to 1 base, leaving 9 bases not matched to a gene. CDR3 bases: TGTGCCAGCAGTCACAGACTAGCGGGGGGCCCTGGCACAGATACGCAGTATTTT. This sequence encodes CASSHRLAGGPGTDTQYF.

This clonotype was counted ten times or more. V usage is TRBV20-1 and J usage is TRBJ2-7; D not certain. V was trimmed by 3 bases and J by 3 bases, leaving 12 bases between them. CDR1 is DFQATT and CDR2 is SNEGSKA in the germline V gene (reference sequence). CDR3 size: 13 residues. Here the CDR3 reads CSARGRLVYEQYF. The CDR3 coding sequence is TGCAGTGCTAGGGGCAGGTTGGTCTACGAGCAGTACTTC.

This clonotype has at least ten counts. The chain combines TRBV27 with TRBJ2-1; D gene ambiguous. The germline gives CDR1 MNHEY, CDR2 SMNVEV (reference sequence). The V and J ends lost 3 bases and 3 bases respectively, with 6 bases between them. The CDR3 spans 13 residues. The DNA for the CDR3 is TGTGCCAGCAGTTTCTACCACTACAATGAGCAGTTCTTC. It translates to CASSFYHYNEQFF.